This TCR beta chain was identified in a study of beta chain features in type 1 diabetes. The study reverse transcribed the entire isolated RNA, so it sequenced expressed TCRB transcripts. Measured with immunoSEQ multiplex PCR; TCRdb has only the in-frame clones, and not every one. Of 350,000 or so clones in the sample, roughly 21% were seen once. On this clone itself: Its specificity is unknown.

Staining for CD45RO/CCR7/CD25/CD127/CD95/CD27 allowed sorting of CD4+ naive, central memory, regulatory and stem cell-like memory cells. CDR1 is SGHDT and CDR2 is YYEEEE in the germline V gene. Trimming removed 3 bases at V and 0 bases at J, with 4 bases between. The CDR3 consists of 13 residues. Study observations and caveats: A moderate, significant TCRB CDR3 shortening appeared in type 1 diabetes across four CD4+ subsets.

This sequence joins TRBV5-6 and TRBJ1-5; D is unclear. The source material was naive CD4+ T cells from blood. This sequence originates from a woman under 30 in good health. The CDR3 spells CASSSYSNQPQHF. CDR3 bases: TGTGCCAGCAGCTCCTATAGCAATCAGCCCCAGCATTTT. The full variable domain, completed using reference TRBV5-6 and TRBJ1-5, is DAGVTQSPTHLIKTRGQQVTLRCSPKSGHDTVSWYQQALGQGPQFIFQYYEEEERQRGNFPDRFSGHQFPNYSSELNVNALLLGDSALYLCASSSYSNQPQHFGDGTRLSIL.